There are a few counts of the clone carrying this TCR beta chain. This specimen belongs to a study of blood T cell repertoires in COVID-19. This table comes from immunoSEQ multiplex PCR, and its TCRdb copy is limited to in-frame clones, with some not included. This sample has fewer than 250,000 clones, with approximately 91% found just once. The source material was peripheral blood. The TCR sequence derives from a man aged 25 to 40 with acute or convalescent COVID-19.

CDR3: CASSSNREGNEKLFF. The CDR3 coding sequence is TGTGCCAGCAGTTCAAACAGGGAGGGTAATGAAAAACTGTTTTTT. The gene calls are TRBV6-5 and TRBJ1-4; a weak D match, TRBD1 (6 bases). V lost 4 bases and J 4 bases, leaving 13 bases between the germline ends. The germline V gene encodes CDR1 MNHEY and CDR2 SVGAGI. The CDR3 length is 15 residues.